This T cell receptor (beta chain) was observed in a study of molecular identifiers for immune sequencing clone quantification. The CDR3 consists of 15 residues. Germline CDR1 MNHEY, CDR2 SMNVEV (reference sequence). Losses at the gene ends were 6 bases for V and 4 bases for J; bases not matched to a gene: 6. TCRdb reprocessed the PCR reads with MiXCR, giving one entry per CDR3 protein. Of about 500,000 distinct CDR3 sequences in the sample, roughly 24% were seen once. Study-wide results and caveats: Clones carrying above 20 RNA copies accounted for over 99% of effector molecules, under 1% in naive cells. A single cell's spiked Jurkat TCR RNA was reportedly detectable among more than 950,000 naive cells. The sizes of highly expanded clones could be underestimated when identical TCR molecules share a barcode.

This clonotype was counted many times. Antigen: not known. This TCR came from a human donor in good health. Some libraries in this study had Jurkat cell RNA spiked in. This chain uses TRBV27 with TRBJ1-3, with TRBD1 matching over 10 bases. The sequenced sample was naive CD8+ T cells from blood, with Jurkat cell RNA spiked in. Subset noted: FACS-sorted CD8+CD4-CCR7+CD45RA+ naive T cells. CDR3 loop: CASRQTGGAGNTIYF. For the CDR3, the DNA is TGTGCCAGCAGACAGACAGGGGGCGCCGGAAACACCATATATTTT.